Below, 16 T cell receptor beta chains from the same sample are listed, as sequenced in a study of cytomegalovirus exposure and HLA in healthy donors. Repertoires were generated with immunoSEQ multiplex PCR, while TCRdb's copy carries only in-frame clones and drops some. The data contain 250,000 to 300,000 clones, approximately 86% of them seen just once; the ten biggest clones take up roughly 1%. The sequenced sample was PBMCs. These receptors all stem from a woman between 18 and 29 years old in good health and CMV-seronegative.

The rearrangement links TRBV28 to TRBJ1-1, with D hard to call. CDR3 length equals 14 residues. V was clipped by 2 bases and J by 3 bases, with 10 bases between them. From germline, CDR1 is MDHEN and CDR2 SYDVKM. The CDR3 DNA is TGTGCCAGCAGTTTAACCCAATGGCACACTGAAGCTTTCTTT. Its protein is CASSLTQWHTEAFF.

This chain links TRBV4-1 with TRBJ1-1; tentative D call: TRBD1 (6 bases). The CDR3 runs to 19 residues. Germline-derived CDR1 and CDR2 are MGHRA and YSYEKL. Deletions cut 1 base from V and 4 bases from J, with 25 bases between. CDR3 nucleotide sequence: TGCGCCAGCAGCCAAGGGGTCCAAGGACAGCTGAGGAGAGGCACTGAAGCTTTCTTT. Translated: CASSQGVQGQLRRGTEAFF.

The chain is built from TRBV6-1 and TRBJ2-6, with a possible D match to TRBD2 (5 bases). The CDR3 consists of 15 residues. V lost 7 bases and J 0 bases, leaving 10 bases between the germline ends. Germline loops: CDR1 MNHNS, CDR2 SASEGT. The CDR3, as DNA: TGTGCCAGCAACCTAGCTAGCTCTGGGGCCAACGTCCTGACTTTC. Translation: CASNLASSGANVLTF.

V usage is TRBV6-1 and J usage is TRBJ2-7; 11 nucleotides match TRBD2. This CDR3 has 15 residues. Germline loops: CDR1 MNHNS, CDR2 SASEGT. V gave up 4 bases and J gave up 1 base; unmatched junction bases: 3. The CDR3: CASSGGLAVSYEQYF. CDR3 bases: TGTGCCAGCAGTGGGGGACTAGCGGTTTCCTACGAGCAGTACTTC.

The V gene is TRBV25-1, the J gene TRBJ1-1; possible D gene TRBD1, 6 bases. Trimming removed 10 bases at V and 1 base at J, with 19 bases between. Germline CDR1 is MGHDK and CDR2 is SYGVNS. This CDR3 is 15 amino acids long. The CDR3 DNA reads TGTGCCACCTTGTACACAGGGCGCTGGAACACTGAAGCTTTCTTT. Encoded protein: CATLYTGRWNTEAFF.

CDR3 nucleotide sequence: TGTGCCAGCAGTTATATCCAGGGGCTCGGTGGCTACACCTTC. It specifies CASSYIQGLGGYTF. The chain has TRBV6-5 and TRBJ1-2; TRBD1 is a possible D gene (6 bases). Looked up from germline, CDR1 is MNHEY and CDR2 is SVGAGI. Trimming took off 3 bases at V and 7 bases at J, with 15 bases between the two ends. The CDR3 has 14 residues.

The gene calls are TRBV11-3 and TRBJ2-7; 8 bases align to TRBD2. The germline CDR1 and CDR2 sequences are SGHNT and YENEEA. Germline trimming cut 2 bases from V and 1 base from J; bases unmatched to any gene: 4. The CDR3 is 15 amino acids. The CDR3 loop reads CASSLYGGASYEQYF. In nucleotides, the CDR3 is TGTGCCAGCAGCTTATACGGGGGGGCTTCCTACGAGCAGTACTTC.

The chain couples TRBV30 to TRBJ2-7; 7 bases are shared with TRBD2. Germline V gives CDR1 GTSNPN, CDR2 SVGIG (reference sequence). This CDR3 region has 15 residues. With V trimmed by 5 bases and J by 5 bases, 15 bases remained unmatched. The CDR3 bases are TGTGCCTGGGCACCTTCGGGGGGTAAAGGGCACGAGCAGTACTTC. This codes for CAWAPSGGKGHEQYF.

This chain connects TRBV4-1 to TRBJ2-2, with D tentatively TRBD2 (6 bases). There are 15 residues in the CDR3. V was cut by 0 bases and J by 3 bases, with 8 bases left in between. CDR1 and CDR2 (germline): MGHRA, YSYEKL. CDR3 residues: CASSQDGTYTGELFF. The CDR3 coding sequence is TGCGCCAGCAGCCAAGATGGGACTTACACCGGGGAGCTGTTTTTT.

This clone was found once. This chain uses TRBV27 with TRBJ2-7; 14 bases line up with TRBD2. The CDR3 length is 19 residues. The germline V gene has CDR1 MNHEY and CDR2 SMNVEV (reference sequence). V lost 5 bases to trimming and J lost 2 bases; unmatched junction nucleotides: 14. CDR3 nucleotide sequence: TGTGCCAGCAGTCGGGTAGGAGCTGGGACTAGCGGGGGTCCCTACGAGCAGTACTTC. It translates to CASSRVGAGTSGGPYEQYF.

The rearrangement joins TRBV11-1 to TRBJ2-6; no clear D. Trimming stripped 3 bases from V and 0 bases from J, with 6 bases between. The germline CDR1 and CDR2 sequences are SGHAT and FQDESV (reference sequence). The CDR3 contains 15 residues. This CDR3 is CASSFDFSGANVLTF. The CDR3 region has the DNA TGTGCCAGCAGCTTTGACTTCTCTGGGGCCAACGTCCTGACTTTC. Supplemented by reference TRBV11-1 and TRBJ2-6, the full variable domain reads EAEVAQSPRYKITEKSQAVAFWCDPISGHATLYWYRQILGQGPELLVQFQDESVVDDSQLPKDRFSAERLKGVDSTLKIQPAELGDSAMYLCASSFDFSGANVLTFGAGSRLTVL.

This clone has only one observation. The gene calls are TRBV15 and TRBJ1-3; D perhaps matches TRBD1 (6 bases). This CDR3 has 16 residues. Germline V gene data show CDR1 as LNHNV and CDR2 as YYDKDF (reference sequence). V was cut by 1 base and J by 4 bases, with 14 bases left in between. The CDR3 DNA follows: TGTGCCACCAGCAGAGGAGCAGGGGAGCTGGGAAACACCATATATTTT. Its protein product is CATSRGAGELGNTIYF.

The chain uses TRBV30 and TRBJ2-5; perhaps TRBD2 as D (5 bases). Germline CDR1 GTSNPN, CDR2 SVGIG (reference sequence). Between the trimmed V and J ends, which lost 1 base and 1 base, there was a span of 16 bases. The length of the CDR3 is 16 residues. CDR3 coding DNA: TGTGCCTGGAGTGCCAAAGGAGGACGTGCCCAAGAGACCCAGTACTTC. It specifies CAWSAKGGRAQETQYF.

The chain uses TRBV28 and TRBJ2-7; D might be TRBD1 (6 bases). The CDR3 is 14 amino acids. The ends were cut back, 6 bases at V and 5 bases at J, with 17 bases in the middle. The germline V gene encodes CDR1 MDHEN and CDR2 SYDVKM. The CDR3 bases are TGTGCCAGCAGCCACAGGGATAGGATTAACGAGCAGTACTTC. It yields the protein CASSHRDRINEQYF.

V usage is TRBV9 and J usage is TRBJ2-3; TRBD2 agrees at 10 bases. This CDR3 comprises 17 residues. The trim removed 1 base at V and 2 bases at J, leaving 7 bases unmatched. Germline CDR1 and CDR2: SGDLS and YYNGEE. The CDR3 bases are TGTGCCAGCAGCGTATCGAGGACTAGCGGATCCACAGATACGCAGTATTTT. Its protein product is CASSVSRTSGSTDTQYF.

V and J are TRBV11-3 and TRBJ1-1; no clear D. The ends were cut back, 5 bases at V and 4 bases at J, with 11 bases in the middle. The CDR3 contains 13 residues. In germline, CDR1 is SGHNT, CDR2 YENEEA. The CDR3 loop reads CASSPAGSTEAFF. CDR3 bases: TGTGCCAGCAGCCCGGCGGGGAGCACTGAAGCTTTCTTT. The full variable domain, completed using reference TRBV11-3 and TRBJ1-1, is EAGVVQSPRYKIIEKKQPVAFWCNPISGHNTLYWYLQNLGQGPELLIRYENEEAVDDSQLPKDRFSAERLKGVDSTLKIQPAELGDSAVYLCASSPAGSTEAFFGQGTRLTVV.